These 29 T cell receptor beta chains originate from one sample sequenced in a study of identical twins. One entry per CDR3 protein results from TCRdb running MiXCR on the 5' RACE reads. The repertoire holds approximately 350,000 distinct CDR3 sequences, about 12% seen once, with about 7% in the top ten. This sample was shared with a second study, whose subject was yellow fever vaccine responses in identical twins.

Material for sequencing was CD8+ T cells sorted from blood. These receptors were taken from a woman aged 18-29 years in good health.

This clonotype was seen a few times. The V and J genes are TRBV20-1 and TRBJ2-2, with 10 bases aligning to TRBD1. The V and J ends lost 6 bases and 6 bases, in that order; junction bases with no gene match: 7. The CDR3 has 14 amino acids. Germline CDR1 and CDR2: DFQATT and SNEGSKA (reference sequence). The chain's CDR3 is CSAKDRGNSGELFF. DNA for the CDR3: TGCAGTGCAAAGGACAGGGGGAATTCCGGGGAGCTGTTTTTT.

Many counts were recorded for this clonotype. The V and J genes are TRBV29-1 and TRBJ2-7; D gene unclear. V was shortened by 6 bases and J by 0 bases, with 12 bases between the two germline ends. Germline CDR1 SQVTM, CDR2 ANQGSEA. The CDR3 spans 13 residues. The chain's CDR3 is CSVRSGTSYEQYF. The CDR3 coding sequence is TGCAGCGTGAGATCCGGCACCTCCTACGAGCAGTACTTC.

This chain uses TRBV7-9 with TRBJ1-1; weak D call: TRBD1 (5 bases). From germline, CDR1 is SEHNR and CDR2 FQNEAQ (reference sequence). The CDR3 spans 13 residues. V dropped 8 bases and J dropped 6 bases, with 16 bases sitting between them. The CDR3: CASDGGYGSEAFF. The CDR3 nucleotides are TGTGCCAGCGATGGGGGTTATGGTTCTGAAGCTTTCTTT.

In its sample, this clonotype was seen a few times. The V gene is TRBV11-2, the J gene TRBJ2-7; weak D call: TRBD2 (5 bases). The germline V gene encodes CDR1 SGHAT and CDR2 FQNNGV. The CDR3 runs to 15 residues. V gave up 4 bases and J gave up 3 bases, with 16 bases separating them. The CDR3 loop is CASSSRWGEIYEQYV. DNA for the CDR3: TGTGCCAGCAGCTCCCGTTGGGGAGAAATCTACGAGCAGTACGTC.

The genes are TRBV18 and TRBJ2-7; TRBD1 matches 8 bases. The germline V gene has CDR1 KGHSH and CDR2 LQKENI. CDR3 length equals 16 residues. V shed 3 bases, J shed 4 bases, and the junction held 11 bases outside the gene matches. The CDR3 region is CASSPDSGQDSYEQYV. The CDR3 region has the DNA TGTGCCAGCTCACCGGATTCGGGACAGGACTCATACGAGCAGTACGTC.

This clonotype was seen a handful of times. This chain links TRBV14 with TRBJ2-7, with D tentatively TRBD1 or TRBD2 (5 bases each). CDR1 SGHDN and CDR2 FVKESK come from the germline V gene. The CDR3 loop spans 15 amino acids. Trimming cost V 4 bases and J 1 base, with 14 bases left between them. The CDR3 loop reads CASSPTGHHSYEQYF. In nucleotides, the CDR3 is TGTGCCAGCAGCCCCACGGGGCATCATTCCTACGAGCAGTACTTC.

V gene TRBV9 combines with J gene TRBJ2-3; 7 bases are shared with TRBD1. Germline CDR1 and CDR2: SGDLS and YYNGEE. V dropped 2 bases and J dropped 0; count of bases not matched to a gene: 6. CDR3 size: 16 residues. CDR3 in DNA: TGTGCCAGCAGCGTTGAGGGGGCCCCTAGCACAGATACGCAGTATTTT. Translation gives CASSVEGAPSTDTQYF. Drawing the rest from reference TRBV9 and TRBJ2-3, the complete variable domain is DSGVTQTPKHLITATGQRVTLRCSPRSGDLSVYWYQQSLDQGLQFLIQYYNGEERAKGNILERFSAQQFPDLHSELNLSSLELGDSALYFCASSVEGAPSTDTQYFGPGTRLTVL.

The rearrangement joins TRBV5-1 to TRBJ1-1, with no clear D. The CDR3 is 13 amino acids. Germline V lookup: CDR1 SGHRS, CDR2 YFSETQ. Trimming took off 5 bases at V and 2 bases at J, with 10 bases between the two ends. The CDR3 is CASRGLFNTEAFF. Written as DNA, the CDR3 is TGCGCCAGCAGAGGGTTGTTCAACACTGAAGCTTTCTTT. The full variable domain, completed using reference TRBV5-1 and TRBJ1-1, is KAGVTQTPRYLIKTRGQQVTLSCSPISGHRSVSWYQQTPGQGLQFLFEYFSETQRNKGNFPGRFSGRQFSNSRSEMNVSTLELGDSALYLCASRGLFNTEAFFGQGTRLTVV.

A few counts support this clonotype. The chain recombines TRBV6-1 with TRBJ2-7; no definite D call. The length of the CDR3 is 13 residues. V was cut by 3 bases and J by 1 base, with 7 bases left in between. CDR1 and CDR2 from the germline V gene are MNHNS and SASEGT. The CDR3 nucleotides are TGTGCCAGCAGTGACGACCCATCCTACGAGCAGTACGTC. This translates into CASSDDPSYEQYV.

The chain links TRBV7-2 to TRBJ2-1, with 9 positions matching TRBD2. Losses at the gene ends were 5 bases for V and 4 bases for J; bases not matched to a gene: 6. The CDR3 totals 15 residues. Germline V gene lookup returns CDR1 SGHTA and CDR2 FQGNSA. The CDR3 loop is CASSTLAGPYNEQFF. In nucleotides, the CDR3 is TGTGCCAGCAGCACTCTAGCGGGGCCTTACAATGAGCAGTTCTTC.

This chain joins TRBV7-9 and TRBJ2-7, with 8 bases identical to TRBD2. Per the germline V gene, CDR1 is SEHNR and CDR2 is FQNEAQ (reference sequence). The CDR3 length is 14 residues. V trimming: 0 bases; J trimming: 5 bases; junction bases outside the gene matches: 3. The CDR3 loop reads CASSLAAGDDEQYF. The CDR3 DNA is TGTGCCAGCAGCTTAGCAGCGGGAGACGACGAGCAGTACTTC.

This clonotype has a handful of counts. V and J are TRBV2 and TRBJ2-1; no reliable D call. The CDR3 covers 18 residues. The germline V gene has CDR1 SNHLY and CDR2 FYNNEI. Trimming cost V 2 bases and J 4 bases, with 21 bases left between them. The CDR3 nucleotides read TGTGCCAGCAGTGAATACGGTGGGCTGGACCCTGGGTACAATGAGCAGTTCTTC. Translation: CASSEYGGLDPGYNEQFF.

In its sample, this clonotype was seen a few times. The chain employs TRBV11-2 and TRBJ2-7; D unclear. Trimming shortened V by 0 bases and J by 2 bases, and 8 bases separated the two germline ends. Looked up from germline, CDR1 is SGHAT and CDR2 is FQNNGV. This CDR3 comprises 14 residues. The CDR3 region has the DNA TGTGCCAGCAGCTTAGAGGGGTCGACCTACGAGCAGTACGTC. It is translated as CASSLEGSTYEQYV.

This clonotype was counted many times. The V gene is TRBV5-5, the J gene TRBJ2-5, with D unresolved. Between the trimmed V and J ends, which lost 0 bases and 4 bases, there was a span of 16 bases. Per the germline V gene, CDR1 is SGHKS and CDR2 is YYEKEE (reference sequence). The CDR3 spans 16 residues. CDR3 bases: TGTGCCAGCAGCTTGGCAAGTCGGGTAGGACGAGAGACCCAGTACTTC. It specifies CASSLASRVGRETQYF. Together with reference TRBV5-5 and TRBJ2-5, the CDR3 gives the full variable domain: DAGVTQSPTHLIKTRGQQVTLRCSPISGHKSVSWYQQVLGQGPQFIFQYYEKEERGRGNFPDRFSARQFPNYSSELNVNALLLGDSALYLCASSLASRVGRETQYFGPGTRLLVL.

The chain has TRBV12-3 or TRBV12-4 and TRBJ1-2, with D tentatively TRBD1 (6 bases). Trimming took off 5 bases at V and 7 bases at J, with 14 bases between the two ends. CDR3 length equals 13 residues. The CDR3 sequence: CASSLPGAPGYTF. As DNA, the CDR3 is TGTGCCAGCAGTCTCCCGGGGGCTCCTGGCTACACCTTC.

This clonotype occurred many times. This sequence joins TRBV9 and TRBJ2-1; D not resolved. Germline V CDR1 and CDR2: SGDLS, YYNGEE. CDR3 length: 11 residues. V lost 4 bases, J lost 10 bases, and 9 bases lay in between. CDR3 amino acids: CASSPTTEQFF. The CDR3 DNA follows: TGTGCCAGCAGCCCAACGACCGAGCAGTTCTTC.

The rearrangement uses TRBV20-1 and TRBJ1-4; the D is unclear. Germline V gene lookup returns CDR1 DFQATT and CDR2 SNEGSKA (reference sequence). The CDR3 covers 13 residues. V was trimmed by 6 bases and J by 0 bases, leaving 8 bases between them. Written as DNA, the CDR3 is TGCAGTGCCGTCTTAGCAACTAATGAAAAACTGTTTTTT. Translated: CSAVLATNEKLFF.

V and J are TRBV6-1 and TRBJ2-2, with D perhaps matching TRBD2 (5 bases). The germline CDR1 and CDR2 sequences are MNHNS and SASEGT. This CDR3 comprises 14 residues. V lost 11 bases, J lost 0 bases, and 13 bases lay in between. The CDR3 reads CAGGPLSNTGELFF. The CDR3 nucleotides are TGTGCCGGAGGCCCCTTATCGAACACCGGGGAGCTGTTTTTT.

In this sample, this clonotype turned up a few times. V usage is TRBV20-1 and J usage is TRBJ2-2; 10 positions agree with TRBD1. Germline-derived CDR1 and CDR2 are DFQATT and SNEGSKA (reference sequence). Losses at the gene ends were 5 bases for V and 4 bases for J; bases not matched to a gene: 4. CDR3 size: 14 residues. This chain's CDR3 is CSAFDRGLTGELFF. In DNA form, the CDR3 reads TGCAGTGCTTTCGACAGGGGGCTCACCGGGGAGCTGTTTTTT.

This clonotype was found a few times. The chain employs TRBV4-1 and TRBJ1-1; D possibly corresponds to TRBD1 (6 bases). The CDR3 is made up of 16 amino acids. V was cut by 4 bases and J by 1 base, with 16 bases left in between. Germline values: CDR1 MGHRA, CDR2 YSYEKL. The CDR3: CASSRSDSVENTEAFF. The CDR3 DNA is TGCGCCAGCAGCCGCTCGGACAGCGTGGAGAACACTGAAGCTTTCTTT.

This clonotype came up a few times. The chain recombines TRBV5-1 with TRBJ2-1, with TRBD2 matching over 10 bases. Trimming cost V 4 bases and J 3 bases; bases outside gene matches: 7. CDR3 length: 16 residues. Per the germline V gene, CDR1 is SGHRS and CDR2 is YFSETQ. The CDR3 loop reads CASSKPLAGDYNEQFF. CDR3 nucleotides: TGCGCCAGCAGCAAACCTCTAGCGGGGGACTACAATGAGCAGTTCTTC.

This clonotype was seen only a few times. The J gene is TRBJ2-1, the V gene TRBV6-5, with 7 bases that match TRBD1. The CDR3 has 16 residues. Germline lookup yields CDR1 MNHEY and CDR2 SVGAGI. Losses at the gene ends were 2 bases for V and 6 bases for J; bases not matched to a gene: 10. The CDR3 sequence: CASSYPLRTGGNEQFF. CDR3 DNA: TGTGCCAGCAGTTACCCCCTTCGGACAGGAGGCAATGAGCAGTTCTTC.

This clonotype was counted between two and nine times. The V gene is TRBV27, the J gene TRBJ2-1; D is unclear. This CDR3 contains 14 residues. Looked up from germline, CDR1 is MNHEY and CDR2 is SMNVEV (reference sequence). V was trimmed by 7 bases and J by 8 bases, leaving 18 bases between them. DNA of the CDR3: TGTGCCAGCAAGTTGATCACCGGAGTGGATGAGCAGTTCTTC. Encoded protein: CASKLITGVDEQFF.

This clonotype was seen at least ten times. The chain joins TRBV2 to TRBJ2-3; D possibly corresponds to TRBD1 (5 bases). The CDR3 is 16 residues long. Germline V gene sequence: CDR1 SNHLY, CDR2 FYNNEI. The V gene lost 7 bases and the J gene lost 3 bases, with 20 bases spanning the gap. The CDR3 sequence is CASKPWAGPTTDTQYF. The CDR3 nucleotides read TGTGCCAGCAAACCGTGGGCAGGGCCAACAACAGATACGCAGTATTTT. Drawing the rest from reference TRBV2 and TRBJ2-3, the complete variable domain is EPEVTQTPSHQVTQMGQEVILRCVPISNHLYFYWYRQILGQKVEFLVSFYNNEISEKSEIFDDQFSVERPDGSNFTLKIRSTKLEDSAMYFCASKPWAGPTTDTQYFGPGTRLTVL.

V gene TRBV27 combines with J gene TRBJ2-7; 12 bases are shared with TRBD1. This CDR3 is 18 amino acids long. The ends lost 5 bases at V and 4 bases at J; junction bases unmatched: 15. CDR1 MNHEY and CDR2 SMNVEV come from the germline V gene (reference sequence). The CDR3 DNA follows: TGTGCCAGCAGTCCGATCCCCCCGGGGACAGGGGGCGAATACGAGCAGTACGTC. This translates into CASSPIPPGTGGEYEQYV.

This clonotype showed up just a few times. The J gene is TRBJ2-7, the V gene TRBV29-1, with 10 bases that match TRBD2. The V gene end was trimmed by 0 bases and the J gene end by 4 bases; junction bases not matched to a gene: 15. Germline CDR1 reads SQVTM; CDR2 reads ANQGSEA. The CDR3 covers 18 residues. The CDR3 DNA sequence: TGCAGCGTTGAAGATCCCGCGGACCTAGCGGGAGTTCCATACGAGCAGTACTTC. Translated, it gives CSVEDPADLAGVPYEQYF.

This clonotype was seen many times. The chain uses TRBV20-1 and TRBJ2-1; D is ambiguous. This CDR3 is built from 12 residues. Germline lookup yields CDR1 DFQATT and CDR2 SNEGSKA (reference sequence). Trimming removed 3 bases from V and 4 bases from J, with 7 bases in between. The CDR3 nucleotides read TGCAGTGCTAGTCCAACTTACAATGAGCAGTTCTTC. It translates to CSASPTYNEQFF.

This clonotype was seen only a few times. The CDR3 sequence is CASSPREGNTYEQYF. DNA of the CDR3: TGTGCCAGCAGCCCGAGGGAGGGGAACACCTACGAGCAGTACTTC. V and J are TRBV7-8 and TRBJ2-7; 7 nucleotides match TRBD2. Germline trimming cut 5 bases from V and 2 bases from J; bases unmatched to any gene: 9. Germline lookup yields CDR1 SGHVS and CDR2 FQNEAQ. The CDR3 runs to 15 residues.

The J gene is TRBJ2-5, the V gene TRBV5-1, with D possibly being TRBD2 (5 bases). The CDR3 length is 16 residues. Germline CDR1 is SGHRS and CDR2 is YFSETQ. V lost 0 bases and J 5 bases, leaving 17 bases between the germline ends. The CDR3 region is CASSLDPVRGNETQYF. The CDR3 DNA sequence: TGCGCCAGCAGCTTGGATCCCGTTCGGGGTAACGAGACCCAGTACTTC.